This TCR beta chain was identified during a study of blood T cell repertoires in COVID-19. Study as a whole: Italy, Spain and the United States were the sources of the convalescent and acute COVID-19 samples.

This CDR3 comprises 15 residues. In germline, CDR1 is SNHLY, CDR2 FYNNEI. Trimming took off 4 bases at V and 0 bases at J, with 12 bases between the two ends. Authors' data handling: Reference gene primer amplification gave estimated nucleated cell counts. Generated by immunoSEQ multiplex PCR, the TCRdb table keeps only in-frame clones and is missing some. For V, J and clone size, that table is used; D and trimming come from the DNA. The sample consists of around 420,000 clones, 88% of them appearing once. Clinical histories supplied by participants themselves formed the basis of cohort assignment. Sequencing input: PBMCs or T cells enriched from blood (not recorded which). This receptor was obtained from a woman in her 40s with acute COVID-19. The genes are TRBV2 and TRBJ1-2; no definite D call. This CDR3 reads CASSVTGNTNYGYTF. For the CDR3, the DNA is TGTGCCAGCAGTGTGACGGGAAACACTAACTATGGCTACACCTTC.